This T cell receptor (beta chain) was found in a study of blood T cell repertoires in COVID-19. Study as a whole: Both acute and convalescent COVID-19 samples were obtained from the United States, Italy and Spain.

The authors' processing: Amplification of reference gene primers provided the estimated nucleated cell counts. TCRdb's table, derived via immunoSEQ multiplex PCR, lists solely in-frame clones and lacks some. The DNA gave D and trimming, while V, J and clone size come from that table. The sample lists some 120,000 clones, around three quarters occurring once. Sequencing was carried out using peripheral blood. The clonotype originates from a woman aged 70-85 years with acute or convalescent COVID-19.

CDR3 coding DNA: TGTGCCAGCAGTTGGTCAGGCCATGGCTACACCTTC. This translates into CASSWSGHGYTF. The chain employs TRBV25-1 and TRBJ1-2; D is undetermined. CDR3 length equals 12 residues. The germline V gene has CDR1 MGHDK and CDR2 SYGVNS. The germline V and J ends were trimmed by 5 bases and 6 bases, with 10 bases remaining between them.